These 15 T cell receptor beta chains were all obtained from the same sample, sequenced in a study of T cells after yellow fever vaccination. TCRdb analysed the 5' RACE reads with MiXCR anew, one entry per CDR3 protein. The table includes 310,000 or so distinct CDR3 sequences, roughly 7% detected once. The specimen was PBMCs, collected about 49 days after the first yellow fever vaccination. Receptors were obtained from a man aged 18 to 29 who received the YFV17D yellow fever vaccine.

This clonotype appeared a few times. For the CDR3, the DNA is TGTGCCATCAGTGAATGGACAGGGGTACAGCCCCAGCATTTT. This translates into CAISEWTGVQPQHF. The chain carries TRBV10-3 and TRBJ1-5, with 9 positions matching TRBD1. CDR1 is ENHRY and CDR2 is SYGVKD in the germline V gene. After removal of 3 bases from V and 7 bases from J, the junction contained 4 bases not matched to a gene. The CDR3 is made up of 14 amino acids.

This clonotype has just a few counts. V usage is TRBV19 and J usage is TRBJ1-2; no clear D gene. Per germline, CDR1 LNHDA and CDR2 SQIVND (reference sequence). This CDR3 spans 13 amino acids. The V end lost 0 bases, the J end lost 4 bases, and 6 bases lay between the germline ends. In DNA form, the CDR3 reads TGTGCCAGTAGTATAGATCCGAGCTATGGCTACACCTTC. This sequence encodes CASSIDPSYGYTF.

The sample holds a few counts of this clonotype. J is TRBJ1-2 and V is TRBV6-5; no definite D call. In germline, CDR1 is MNHEY, CDR2 SVGAGI. V lost 0 bases and J 0 bases, leaving 5 bases between the germline ends. CDR3 length: 14 amino acids. The CDR3 nucleotides read TGTGCCAGCAGTTACTCGGGGACTAACTATGGCTACACCTTC. Translating gives CASSYSGTNYGYTF.

Many counts were recorded for this clonotype. J is TRBJ2-5 and V is TRBV20-1; 7 positions match TRBD2. Per germline, CDR1 DFQATT and CDR2 SNEGSKA (reference sequence). V shed 3 bases and J 7 bases; nucleotides not matched to a gene: 5. The CDR3 has 12 residues. The CDR3 region is CSARDTGGTQYF. CDR3 sequence (DNA): TGCAGTGCTAGGGATACGGGGGGGACCCAGTACTTC.

This clonotype was found a few times. This sequence joins TRBV11-2 and TRBJ2-1; 8 bases are a match to TRBD2. The CDR3 is 18 residues long. The V gene end was trimmed by 1 base and the J gene end by 1 base; junction bases not matched to a gene: 9. Germline V CDR1 and CDR2: SGHAT, FQNNGV. CDR3 nucleotide sequence: TGTGCCAGCAGCTTAGTAGCCGGGGTAGCGGGGTCCTACAATGAGCAGTTCTTC. Translating it yields CASSLVAGVAGSYNEQFF. Filled out from reference TRBV11-2 and TRBJ2-1, the complete variable domain reads EAGVAQSPRYKIIEKRQSVAFWCNPISGHATLYWYQQILGQGPKLLIQFQNNGVVDDSQLPKDRFSAERLKGVDSTLKIQPAKLEDSAVYLCASSLVAGVAGSYNEQFFGPGTRLTVL.

This chain connects TRBV6-5 to TRBJ1-2; D gene ambiguous. Germline V CDR1 and CDR2: MNHEY, SVGAGI. Trimming cost V 2 bases and J 4 bases, with 8 bases left between them. This CDR3 contains 13 residues. In DNA form, the CDR3 reads TGTGCCAGCAGTTACAGGAAGTCCTATGGCTACACCTTC. It is translated as CASSYRKSYGYTF.

The chain combines TRBV28 with TRBJ2-2; tentative D call: TRBD1 (5 bases). The CDR3 length is 18 residues. Trimming cost V 2 bases and J 5 bases, with 21 bases left between them. Germline V gene sequence: CDR1 MDHEN, CDR2 SYDVKM. The CDR3 loop is CASSLGVQSREITGELFF. Written as DNA, the CDR3 is TGTGCCAGCAGTTTAGGGGTCCAGAGCAGGGAAATAACCGGGGAGCTGTTTTTT.

This chain links TRBV12-3 or TRBV12-4 with TRBJ2-7; 7 positions match TRBD1. The junction had 9 bases not matched to a gene; V was cut back by 7 bases and J by 3 bases. The CDR3 covers 14 residues. In DNA, the CDR3 is TGTGCCAGCAACCAACAGGGGACACACTACGAGCAGTACTTC. It is translated as CASNQQGTHYEQYF.

This clonotype was counted only a few times. This chain joins TRBV6-2 or TRBV6-3 and TRBJ2-2, with a possible D match to TRBD1 (5 bases). Germline CDR1 is MNHEY and CDR2 is SVGEGT. With 10 bases removed from V and 4 bases from J, the gap between germline ends came to 19 bases. The CDR3 is made up of 15 amino acids. The CDR3 is CAISPTRARTGELFF. The CDR3 DNA sequence: TGTGCCATCTCCCCGACCAGGGCCCGCACCGGGGAGCTGTTTTTT.

This clonotype has ten or more counts. The rearrangement uses TRBV28 and TRBJ1-6; no definite D call. The germline V gene has CDR1 MDHEN and CDR2 SYDVKM. This CDR3 has 12 amino acids. Deletions cut 2 bases from V and 7 bases from J, with 3 bases between. Here the CDR3 reads CASSLANSPLHF. CDR3 bases: TGTGCCAGCAGTTTAGCGAATTCACCCCTCCACTTT. The whole variable domain, remainder taken from reference TRBV28 and TRBJ1-6, is DVKVTQSSRYLVKRTGEKVFLECVQDMDHENMFWYRQDPGLGLRLIYFSYDVKMKEKGDIPEGYSVSREKKERFSLILESASTNQTSMYLCASSLANSPLHFGNGTRLTVT.

This clonotype was counted at least ten times. The chain employs TRBV12-3 or TRBV12-4 and TRBJ2-5, with D possibly being TRBD1 or TRBD2 (7 bases each). V was trimmed by 5 bases and J by 3 bases, leaving 13 bases between them. The CDR3 consists of 14 residues. CDR3 residues: CASSLTGREETQYF. CDR3 nucleotides: TGTGCCAGCAGTCTGACAGGGAGGGAAGAGACCCAGTACTTC.

This clonotype was counted a few times. The chain uses TRBV29-1 and TRBJ1-5; D not certain. The V gene lost 4 bases and the J gene lost 0 bases, with 7 bases spanning the gap. The V gene's germline CDR1 is SQVTM and CDR2 ANQGSEA. The CDR3 runs to 13 residues. CDR3 amino acids: CSVGSDSNQPQHF. The DNA for the CDR3 is TGCAGCGTTGGAAGCGATAGCAATCAGCCCCAGCATTTT.

The V gene is TRBV20-1, the J gene TRBJ1-2; possibly TRBD1 for D (5 bases). Trimming pared 6 bases from V and 4 bases from J, leaving 18 bases between. Germline loops: CDR1 DFQATT, CDR2 SNEGSKA (reference sequence). This CDR3 is 14 amino acids long. CDR3 DNA: TGCAGTGCCAGGGCTGGGCCCCTTAGCTATGGCTACACCTTC. It codes for CSARAGPLSYGYTF.

This chain uses TRBV7-2 with TRBJ2-1; the D is unclear. This CDR3 is 16 amino acids long. Germline CDR1 SGHTA, CDR2 FQGNSA. The germline V and J ends were trimmed by 2 bases and 7 bases, with 18 bases remaining between them. The chain's CDR3 is CASSLYRAWARNEQFF. CDR3 nucleotide sequence: TGTGCCAGCAGCTTATACCGCGCGTGGGCTCGGAATGAGCAGTTCTTC.

The rearrangement links TRBV3-1 to TRBJ2-1, with D perhaps TRBD2 (6 bases). V dropped 4 bases and J dropped 6 bases, with 10 bases sitting between them. There are 13 residues in the CDR3. CDR1 is LGHDT, CDR2 YNNKEL, per germline (reference sequence). CDR3 nucleotide sequence: TGTGCCAGCAGCCGGGACTCTACCAATGAGCAGTTCTTC. Its translation is CASSRDSTNEQFF.